This T cell receptor beta chain was sequenced for a study of regulatory T cells in long-lasting Graves disease. There are a few counts of this clonotype. Arm-PCR of CDR3 regions with iRepertoire HTBI primers generated TCR beta libraries. TCRdb reprocessed the multiplex PCR reads via MiXCR and lists one record per CDR3 protein. The repertoire includes around 250,000 distinct CDR3 sequences, 15% to 20% of them detected once, and 12% to 15% sits in the top ten. Per the germline V gene, CDR1 is MNHEY and CDR2 is SVGAGI. This CDR3 spans 18 amino acids. V was cut by 2 bases and J by 1 base, with 21 bases left in between. Indicated time point: newly diagnosed GD, antithyroid drugs for less than 3 months. PBMC RNA served as the TCR library source. This same sample was also part of a study on T cells in Graves' hyperthyroidism and ophthalmopathy.

The sample consisted of peripheral blood mononuclear cells (PBMCs), taken at new diagnosis, from a patient treated with antithyroid drugs. The receptor was derived from a woman aged 25 to 45 with Graves disease. The V and J genes are TRBV6-5 and TRBJ2-7; D may be TRBD1 (6 bases). The DNA of the CDR3 is TGTGCCAGCAGTTACACGGACAGTTTGGGGAAATTATCCTACGAGCAGTACTTC. Protein sequence: CASSYTDSLGKLSYEQYF.